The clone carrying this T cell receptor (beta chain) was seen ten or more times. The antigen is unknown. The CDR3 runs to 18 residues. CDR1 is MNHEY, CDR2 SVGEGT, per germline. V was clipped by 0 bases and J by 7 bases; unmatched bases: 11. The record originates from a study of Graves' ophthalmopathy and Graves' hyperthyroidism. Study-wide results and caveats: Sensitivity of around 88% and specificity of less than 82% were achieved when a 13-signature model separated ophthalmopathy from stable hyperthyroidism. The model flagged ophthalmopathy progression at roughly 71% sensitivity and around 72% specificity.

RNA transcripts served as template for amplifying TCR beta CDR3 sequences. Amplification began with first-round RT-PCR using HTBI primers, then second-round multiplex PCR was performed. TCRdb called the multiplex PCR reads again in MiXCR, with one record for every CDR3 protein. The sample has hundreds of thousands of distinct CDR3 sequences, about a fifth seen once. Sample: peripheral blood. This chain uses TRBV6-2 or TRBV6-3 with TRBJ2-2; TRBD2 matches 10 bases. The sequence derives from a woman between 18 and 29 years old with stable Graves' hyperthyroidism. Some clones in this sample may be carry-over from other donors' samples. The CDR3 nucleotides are TGTGCCAGCAGTTACTCGAGCGGGGCTAGCGGGAGTAGCGGGGAGCTGTTTTTT. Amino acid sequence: CASSYSSGASGSSGELFF.